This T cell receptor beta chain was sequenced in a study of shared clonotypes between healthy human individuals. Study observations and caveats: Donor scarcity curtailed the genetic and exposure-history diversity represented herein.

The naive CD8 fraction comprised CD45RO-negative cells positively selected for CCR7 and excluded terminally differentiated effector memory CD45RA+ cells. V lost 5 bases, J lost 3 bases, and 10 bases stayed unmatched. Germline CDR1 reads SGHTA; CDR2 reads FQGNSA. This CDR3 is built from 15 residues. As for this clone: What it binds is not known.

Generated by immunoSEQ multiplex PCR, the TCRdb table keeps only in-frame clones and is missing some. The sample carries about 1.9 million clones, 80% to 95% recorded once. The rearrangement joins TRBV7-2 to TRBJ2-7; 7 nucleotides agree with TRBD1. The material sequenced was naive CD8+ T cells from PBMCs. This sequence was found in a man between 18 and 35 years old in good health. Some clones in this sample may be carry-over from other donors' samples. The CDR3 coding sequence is TGTGCCAGCAGCCCCCTAAGGGCAGGGGGCTACGAGCAGTACTTC. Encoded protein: CASSPLRAGGYEQYF.